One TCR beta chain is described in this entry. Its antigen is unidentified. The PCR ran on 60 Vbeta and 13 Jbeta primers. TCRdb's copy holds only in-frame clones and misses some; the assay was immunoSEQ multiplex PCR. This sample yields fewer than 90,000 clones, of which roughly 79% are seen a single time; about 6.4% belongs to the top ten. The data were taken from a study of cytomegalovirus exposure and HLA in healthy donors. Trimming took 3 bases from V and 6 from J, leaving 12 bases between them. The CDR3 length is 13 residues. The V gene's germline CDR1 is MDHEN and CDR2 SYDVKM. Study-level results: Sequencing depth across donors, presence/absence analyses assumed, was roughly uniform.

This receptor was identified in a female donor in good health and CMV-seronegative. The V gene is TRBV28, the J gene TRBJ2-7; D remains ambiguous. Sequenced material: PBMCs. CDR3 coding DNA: TGTGCCAGCAGTTTGGGCTCCTTGGGCGAGCAGTACTTC. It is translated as CASSLGSLGEQYF.